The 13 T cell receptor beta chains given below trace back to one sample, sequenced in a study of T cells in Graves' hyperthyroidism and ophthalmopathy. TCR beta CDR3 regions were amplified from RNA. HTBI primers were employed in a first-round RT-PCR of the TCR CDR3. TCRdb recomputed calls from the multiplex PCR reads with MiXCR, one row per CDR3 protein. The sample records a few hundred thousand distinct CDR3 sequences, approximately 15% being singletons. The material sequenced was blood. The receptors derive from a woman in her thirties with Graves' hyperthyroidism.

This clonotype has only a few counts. CDR3 region: CASSPSGGTSAYEQYF. In nucleotides, the CDR3 is TGTGCCAGCAGCCCCTCCGGGGGGACCTCAGCCTACGAGCAGTACTTC. The rearrangement joins TRBV5-4 to TRBJ2-7; 7 nucleotides align to TRBD2. This CDR3 region has 16 residues. Germline trimming cut 4 bases from V and 2 bases from J; bases unmatched to any gene: 12. Looked up from germline, CDR1 is SGHNT and CDR2 is YYREEE (reference sequence).

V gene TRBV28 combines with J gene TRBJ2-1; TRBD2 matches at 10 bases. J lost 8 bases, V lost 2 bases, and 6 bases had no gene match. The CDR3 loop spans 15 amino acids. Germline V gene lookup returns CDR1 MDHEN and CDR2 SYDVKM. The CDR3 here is CASSLTSGKGDEQFF. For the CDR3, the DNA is TGTGCCAGCAGTTTAACTAGCGGGAAGGGGGATGAGCAGTTCTTC.

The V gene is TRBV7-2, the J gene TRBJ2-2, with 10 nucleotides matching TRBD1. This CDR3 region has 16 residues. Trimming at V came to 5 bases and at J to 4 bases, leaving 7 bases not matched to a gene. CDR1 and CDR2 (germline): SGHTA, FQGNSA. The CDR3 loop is CASSQRTGGLTGELFF. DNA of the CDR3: TGTGCCAGCAGCCAGAGGACAGGGGGACTCACCGGGGAGCTGTTTTTT.

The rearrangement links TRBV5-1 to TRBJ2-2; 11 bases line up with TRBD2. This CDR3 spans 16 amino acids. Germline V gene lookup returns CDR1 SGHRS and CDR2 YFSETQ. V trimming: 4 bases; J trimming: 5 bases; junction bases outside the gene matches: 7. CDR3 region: CASSVWTSGRTGELFF. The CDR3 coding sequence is TGCGCCAGCAGCGTCTGGACTAGCGGGCGGACCGGGGAGCTGTTTTTT.

The DNA of the CDR3 is TGTGCCAGCAGCTCCCAACACACTACAGATACGCAGTATTTT. Encoded protein: CASSSQHTTDTQYF. The chain joins TRBV7-2 to TRBJ2-3; D remains unclear. Trimming left V 4 bases short and J 3 bases short, with 11 bases between. In germline, CDR1 is SGHTA, CDR2 FQGNSA. The CDR3 covers 14 residues.

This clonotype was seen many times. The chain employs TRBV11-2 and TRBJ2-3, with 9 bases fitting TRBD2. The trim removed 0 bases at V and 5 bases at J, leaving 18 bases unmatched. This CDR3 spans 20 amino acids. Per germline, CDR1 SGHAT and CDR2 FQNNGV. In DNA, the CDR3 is TGTGCCAGCAGCTTAGACAGTCGTCTAGTCGCGGGAGGGCAAGAAGATACGCAGTATTTT. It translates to CASSLDSRLVAGGQEDTQYF.

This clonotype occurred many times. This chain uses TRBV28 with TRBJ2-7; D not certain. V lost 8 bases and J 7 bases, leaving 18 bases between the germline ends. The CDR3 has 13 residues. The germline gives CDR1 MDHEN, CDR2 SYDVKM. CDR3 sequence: CASGDPLAWEQYF. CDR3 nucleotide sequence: TGTGCCAGCGGCGACCCCCTGGCGTGGGAGCAGTACTTC. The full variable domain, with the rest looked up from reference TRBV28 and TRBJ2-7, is DVKVTQSSRYLVKRTGEKVFLECVQDMDHENMFWYRQDPGLGLRLIYFSYDVKMKEKGDIPEGYSVSREKKERFSLILESASTNQTSMYLCASGDPLAWEQYFGPGTRLTVT.

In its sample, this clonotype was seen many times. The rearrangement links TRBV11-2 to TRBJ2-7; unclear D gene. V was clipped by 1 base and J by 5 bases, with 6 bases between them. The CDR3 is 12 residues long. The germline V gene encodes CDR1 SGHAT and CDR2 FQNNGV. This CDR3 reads CASSLVVNEQYF. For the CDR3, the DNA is TGTGCCAGCAGCTTAGTTGTCAACGAGCAGTACTTC. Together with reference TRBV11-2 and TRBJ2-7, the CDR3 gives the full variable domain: EAGVAQSPRYKIIEKRQSVAFWCNPISGHATLYWYQQILGQGPKLLIQFQNNGVVDDSQLPKDRFSAERLKGVDSTLKIQPAKLEDSAVYLCASSLVVNEQYFGPGTRLTVT.

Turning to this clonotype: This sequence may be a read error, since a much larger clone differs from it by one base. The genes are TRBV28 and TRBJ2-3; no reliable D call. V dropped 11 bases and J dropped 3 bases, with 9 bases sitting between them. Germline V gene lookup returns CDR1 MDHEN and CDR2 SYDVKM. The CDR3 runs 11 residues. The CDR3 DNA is TGTGCCGGCATTTCAACAGATACGCAGTATTTT. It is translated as CAGISTDTQYF. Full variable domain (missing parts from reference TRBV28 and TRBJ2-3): DVKVTQSSRYLVKRTGEKVFLECVQDMDHENMFWYRQDPGLGLRLIYFSYDVKMKEKGDIPEGYSVSREKKERFSLILESASTNQTSMYLCAGISTDTQYFGPGTRLTVL.

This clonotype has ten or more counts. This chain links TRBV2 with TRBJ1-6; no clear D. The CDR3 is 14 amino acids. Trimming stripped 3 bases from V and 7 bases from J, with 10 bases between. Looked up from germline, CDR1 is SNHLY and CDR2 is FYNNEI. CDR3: CASSDPGGNSPLHF. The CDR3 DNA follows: TGTGCCAGCAGTGACCCTGGTGGGAATTCACCCCTCCACTTT. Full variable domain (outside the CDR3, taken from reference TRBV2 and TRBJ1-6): EPEVTQTPSHQVTQMGQEVILRCVPISNHLYFYWYRQILGQKVEFLVSFYNNEISEKSEIFDDQFSVERPDGSNFTLKIRSTKLEDSAMYFCASSDPGGNSPLHFGNGTRLTVT.

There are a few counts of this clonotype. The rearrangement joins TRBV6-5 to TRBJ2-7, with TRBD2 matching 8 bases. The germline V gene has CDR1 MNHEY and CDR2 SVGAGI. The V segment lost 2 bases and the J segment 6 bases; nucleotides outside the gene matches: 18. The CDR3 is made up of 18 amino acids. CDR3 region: CASSYASGTTGGGSEQYF. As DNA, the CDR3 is TGTGCCAGCAGTTACGCGAGCGGGACTACGGGGGGGGGTTCCGAGCAGTACTTC.

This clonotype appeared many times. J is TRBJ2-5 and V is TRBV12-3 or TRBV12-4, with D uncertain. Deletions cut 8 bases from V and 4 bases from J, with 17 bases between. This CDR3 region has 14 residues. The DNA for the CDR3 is TGTGCCAGCGCCCCGACTCTTCGAGGAGAGACCCAGTACTTC. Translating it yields CASAPTLRGETQYF.

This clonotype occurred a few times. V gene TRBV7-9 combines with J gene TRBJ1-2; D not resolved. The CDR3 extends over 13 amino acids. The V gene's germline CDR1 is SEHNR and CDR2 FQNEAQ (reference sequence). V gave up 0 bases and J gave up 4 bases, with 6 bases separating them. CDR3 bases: TGTGCCAGCAGCTTAGCAGGGCCCTATGGCTACACCTTC. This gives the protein CASSLAGPYGYTF.